This passage covers 13 T cell receptor beta chains from one sample sequenced in a study of blood T cell repertoires in COVID-19. TCRdb's copy holds only in-frame clones and misses some; the assay was immunoSEQ multiplex PCR. The repertoire consists of roughly 180,000 clones, with about 88% occurring once and the leading ten covering about 0.95%. Sequencing input: peripheral blood. These receptors were collected from a man between 18 and 35 years old with acute or convalescent COVID-19.

The genes are TRBV7-9 and TRBJ1-2; unclear D gene. V lost 1 base to trimming and J lost 0 bases, with 6 bases between them. Germline V gives CDR1 SEHNR, CDR2 FQNEAQ (reference sequence). The length of the CDR3 is 14 residues. The CDR3 loop is CASSLVAANYGYTF. CDR3 bases: TGTGCCAGCAGCTTAGTAGCAGCTAACTATGGCTACACCTTC.

V and J are TRBV9 and TRBJ2-3; D is possibly TRBD2 (7 bases). The germline V and J ends were trimmed by 0 bases and 4 bases, with 15 bases remaining between them. The germline V gene encodes CDR1 SGDLS and CDR2 YYNGEE. The CDR3 extends over 16 amino acids. The CDR3 DNA follows: TGTGCCAGCAGCGTAGATAAGGGCGGGGGCCCAGATACGCAGTATTTT. Its protein is CASSVDKGGGPDTQYF.

V gene TRBV7-9 combines with J gene TRBJ1-2; possible D gene TRBD1, 5 bases. With 0 bases removed from V and 4 bases from J, the gap between germline ends came to 15 bases. The CDR3 loop spans 16 amino acids. The germline CDR1 and CDR2 sequences are SEHNR and FQNEAQ (reference sequence). CDR3 in amino acids: CASSLAGAGLSYGYTF. CDR3 DNA: TGTGCCAGCAGCTTAGCTGGGGCGGGGTTATCCTATGGCTACACCTTC. Drawing the rest from reference TRBV7-9 and TRBJ1-2, the complete variable domain is DTGVSQNPRHKITKRGQNVTFRCDPISEHNRLYWYRQTLGQGPEFLTYFQNEAQLEKSRLLSDRFSAERPKGSFSTLEIQRTEQGDSAMYLCASSLAGAGLSYGYTFGSGTRLTVV.

The chain carries TRBV9 and TRBJ2-2; D call uncertain. This CDR3 is 13 amino acids long. With 6 bases removed from V and 0 bases from J, the gap between germline ends came to 6 bases. Germline CDR1 is SGDLS and CDR2 is YYNGEE. CDR3 residues: CASTLTNTGELFF. CDR3 in DNA: TGTGCCAGCACGCTAACGAACACCGGGGAGCTGTTTTTT.

A word on this clone: Relative to the germline gene, one junction end is altered; a read error may explain this. V usage is TRBV2 and J usage is TRBJ1-2; 9 bases map to TRBD1. CDR3 length: 15 amino acids. Germline V CDR1 and CDR2: SNHLY, FYNNEI. The CDR3 reads CASTERRDREYGYTF. The CDR3 DNA reads TGTGCCAGCACTGAAAGAAGGGACAGGGAGTACGGCTACACCTTC.

The chain links TRBV20-1 to TRBJ1-1; unclear D gene. V was pared by 3 bases and J by 0 bases, with 8 bases between. This CDR3 has 13 amino acids. Germline CDR1 is DFQATT and CDR2 is SNEGSKA (reference sequence). CDR3 DNA sequence: TGCAGTGCTAGTCAACAGATGAACACTGAAGCTTTCTTT. Protein: CSASQQMNTEAFF.

The chain is built from TRBV5-8 and TRBJ1-2; TRBD1 might be the D (5 bases). This CDR3 has 14 residues. CDR1 is SGHTS, CDR2 YDEGEE, per germline. V lost 0 bases to trimming and J lost 4 bases, with 10 bases between them. CDR3 sequence reads: CASSLAQEIYGYTF. CDR3 DNA: TGTGCCAGCAGCTTGGCACAGGAGATCTATGGCTACACCTTC. Full variable domain (outside the CDR3, taken from reference TRBV5-8 and TRBJ1-2): EAGVTQSPTHLIKTRGQQATLRCSPISGHTSVYWYQQALGLGLQFLLWYDEGEERNRGNFPPRFSGRQFPNYSSELNVNALELEDSALYLCASSLAQEIYGYTFGSGTRLTVV.

This clone was seen a single time. The rearrangement joins TRBV25-1 to TRBJ2-7; TRBD1 agrees at 7 bases. This CDR3 spans 17 amino acids. Germline assignment: CDR1 MGHDK and CDR2 SYGVNS. With V trimmed by 4 bases and J by 3 bases, 15 bases remained unmatched. The CDR3: CASSGNTGARTLYEQYF. CDR3 in DNA: TGTGCCAGCAGTGGAAACACAGGGGCCCGCACCCTCTACGAGCAGTACTTC.

The chain employs TRBV7-9 and TRBJ2-7; the D gene is possibly TRBD1 (5 bases). The V and J ends lost 1 base and 2 bases respectively, with 9 bases between them. The germline V gene has CDR1 SEHNR and CDR2 FQNEAQ (reference sequence). The CDR3 contains 14 residues. The CDR3 sequence is CASSLGTSPYEQYF. CDR3 nucleotides: TGTGCCAGCAGCTTAGGGACAAGTCCCTACGAGCAGTACTTC.

The chain carries TRBV11-2 and TRBJ1-6; possibly TRBD1 for D (5 bases). This CDR3 spans 16 amino acids. With 0 bases removed from V and 5 bases from J, the gap between germline ends came to 11 bases. Germline V gene data show CDR1 as SGHAT and CDR2 as FQNNGV. CDR3 loop: CASSLDAGLNNSPLHF. The CDR3 DNA reads as TGTGCCAGCAGCTTAGATGCAGGGTTAAATAATTCACCCCTCCACTTT.

V and J are TRBV5-6 and TRBJ2-7, with D possibly TRBD2 on 5 matching bases. Trimming cost V 2 bases and J 7 bases, with 19 bases left between them. The germline CDR1 and CDR2 sequences are SGHDT and YYEEEE. This CDR3 has 15 amino acids. The CDR3: CASSLRGQEAWEQYV. The CDR3 DNA is TGTGCCAGCAGCTTAAGAGGGCAAGAGGCTTGGGAGCAGTACGTC.

The rearrangement uses TRBV15 and TRBJ1-6, with D possibly matching TRBD1 (5 bases). This CDR3 region has 13 residues. Germline V lookup: CDR1 LNHNV, CDR2 YYDKDF (reference sequence). Trimming removed 5 bases from V and 5 bases from J, with 7 bases in between. The CDR3 sequence: CATSGQNNSPLHF. For the CDR3, the DNA is TGTGCCACCAGCGGACAAAATAATTCACCCCTCCACTTT.

The rearrangement joins TRBV19 to TRBJ1-3, with D possibly TRBD1 on 5 matching bases. CDR1 LNHDA and CDR2 SQIVND come from the germline V gene (reference sequence). This CDR3 spans 14 amino acids. V lost 2 bases to trimming and J lost 1 base, with 6 bases between them. Here the CDR3 DNA reads TGTGCCAGTAGTATAAGGACATCTGGAAACACCATATATTTT. It yields the protein CASSIRTSGNTIYF. Full variable domain (remainder filled in from reference TRBV19 and TRBJ1-3): DGGITQSPKYLFRKEGQNVTLSCEQNLNHDAMYWYRQDPGQGLRLIYYSQIVNDFQKGDIAEGYSVSREKKESFPLTVTSAQKNPTAFYLCASSIRTSGNTIYFGEGSWLTVV.